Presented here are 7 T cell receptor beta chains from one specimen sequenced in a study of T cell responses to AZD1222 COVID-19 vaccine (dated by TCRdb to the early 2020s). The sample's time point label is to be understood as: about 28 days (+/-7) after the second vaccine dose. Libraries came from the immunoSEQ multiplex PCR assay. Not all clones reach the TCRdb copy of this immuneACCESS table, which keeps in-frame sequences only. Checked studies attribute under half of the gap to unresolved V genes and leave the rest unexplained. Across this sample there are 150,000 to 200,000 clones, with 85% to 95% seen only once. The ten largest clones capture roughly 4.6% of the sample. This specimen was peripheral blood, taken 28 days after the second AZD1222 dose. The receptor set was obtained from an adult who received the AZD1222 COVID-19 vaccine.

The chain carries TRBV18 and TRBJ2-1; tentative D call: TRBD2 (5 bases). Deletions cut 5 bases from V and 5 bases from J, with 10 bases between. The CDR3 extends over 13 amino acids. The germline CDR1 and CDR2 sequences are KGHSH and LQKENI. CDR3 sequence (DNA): TGTGCCAGCTCAGCGGGCCTAGACAATGAGCAGTTCTTC. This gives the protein CASSAGLDNEQFF.

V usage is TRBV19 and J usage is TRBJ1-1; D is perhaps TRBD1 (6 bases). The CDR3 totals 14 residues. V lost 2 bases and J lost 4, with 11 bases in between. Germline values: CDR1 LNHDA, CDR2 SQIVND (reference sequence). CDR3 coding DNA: TGTGCCAGTAGTATACAGGGGATAGGCACTGAAGCTTTCTTT. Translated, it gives CASSIQGIGTEAFF.

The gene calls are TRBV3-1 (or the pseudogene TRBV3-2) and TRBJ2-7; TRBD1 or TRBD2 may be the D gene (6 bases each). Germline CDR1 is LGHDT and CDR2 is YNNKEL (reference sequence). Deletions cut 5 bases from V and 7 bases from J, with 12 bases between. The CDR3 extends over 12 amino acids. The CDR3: CASSSEGGEQYF. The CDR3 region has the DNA TGTGCCAGCAGCTCAGAGGGGGGTGAGCAGTACTTC.

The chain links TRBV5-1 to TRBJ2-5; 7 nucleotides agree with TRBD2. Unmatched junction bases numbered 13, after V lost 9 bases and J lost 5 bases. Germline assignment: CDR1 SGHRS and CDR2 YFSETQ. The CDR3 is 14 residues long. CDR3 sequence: CATAGGTGGETQYF. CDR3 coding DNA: TGCGCCACCGCCGGGGGGACCGGGGGGGAGACCCAGTACTTC. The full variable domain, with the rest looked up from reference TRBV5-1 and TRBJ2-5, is KAGVTQTPRYLIKTRGQQVTLSCSPISGHRSVSWYQQTPGQGLQFLFEYFSETQRNKGNFPGRFSGRQFSNSRSEMNVSTLELGDSALYLCATAGGTGGETQYFGPGTRLLVL.

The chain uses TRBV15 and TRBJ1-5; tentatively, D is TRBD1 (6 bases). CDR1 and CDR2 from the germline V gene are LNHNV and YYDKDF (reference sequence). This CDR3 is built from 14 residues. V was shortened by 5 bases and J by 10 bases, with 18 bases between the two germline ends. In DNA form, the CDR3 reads TGTGCCACCAGCCCGAAGGGGGGCCCATCACCCCAGCATTTT. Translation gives CATSPKGGPSPQHF.

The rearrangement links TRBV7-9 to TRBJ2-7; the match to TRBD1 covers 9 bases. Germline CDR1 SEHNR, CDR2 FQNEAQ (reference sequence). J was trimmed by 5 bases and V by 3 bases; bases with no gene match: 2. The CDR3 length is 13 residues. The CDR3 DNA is TGTGCCAGCAGCTTTGGACAGGGGAACGAGCAGTACTTC. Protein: CASSFGQGNEQYF.

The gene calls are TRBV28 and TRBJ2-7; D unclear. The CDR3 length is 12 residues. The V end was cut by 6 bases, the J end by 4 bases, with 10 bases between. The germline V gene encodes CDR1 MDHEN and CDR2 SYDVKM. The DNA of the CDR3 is TGTGCCAGCAGCCGTGATCTATACGAGCAGTACTTC. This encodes CASSRDLYEQYF.